What follows are 3 T cell receptor beta chains derived from one specimen sequenced in a study of T-cell reconstitution after alpha-beta-depleted transplantation in children. Unique molecular identifiers were used to barcode this TCRbeta library. TCRdb reprocessed the PCR reads with MiXCR, giving one entry per CDR3 protein. The data show under 70,000 distinct CDR3 sequences, with around 9.9% seen just once and about 13% held by the top ten. Sample: PBMCs, taken before TCRalphabeta/CD19-depleted stem cell transplant. The receptors originated from a boy between 5 and 17 years old with acute myeloid leukemia, due to receive a stem cell transplant.

In this sample, this clonotype turned up many times. The chain uses TRBV5-1 and TRBJ2-2, with TRBD2 matching 11 bases. Trimming took 5 bases from V and 8 from J; bases not matched to a gene: 5. Germline values: CDR1 SGHRS, CDR2 YFSETQ. CDR3 length: 14 residues. Here the CDR3 DNA reads TGCGCCAGCAGTGGGACTAGCGGCAGTGGGGAGCTGTTTTTT. This translates into CASSGTSGSGELFF.

This clonotype showed up many times. The chain links TRBV27 to TRBJ2-7; tentative D call: TRBD1 (5 bases). Germline V gene sequence: CDR1 MNHEY, CDR2 SMNVEV (reference sequence). This CDR3 comprises 14 residues. V was shortened by 2 bases and J by 3 bases, with 11 bases between the two germline ends. The CDR3 here is CASSLQGHFYEQYF. The CDR3 DNA reads as TGTGCCAGCAGTTTACAGGGCCACTTCTACGAGCAGTACTTC.

This clonotype was found a few times. A read error may explain this, as a much larger clone is one base away. The rearrangement links TRBV10-1 to TRBJ2-1; 7 bases agree with TRBD2. Germline V lookup: CDR1 WNHNN, CDR2 SYGVQD (reference sequence). The CDR3 has 15 residues. CDR3 in amino acids: CASSSGTTYYDEQFF. CDR3 sequence (DNA): TGCGCCAGCAGCTCCGGGACTACTTACTACGATGAGCAGTTCTTC.